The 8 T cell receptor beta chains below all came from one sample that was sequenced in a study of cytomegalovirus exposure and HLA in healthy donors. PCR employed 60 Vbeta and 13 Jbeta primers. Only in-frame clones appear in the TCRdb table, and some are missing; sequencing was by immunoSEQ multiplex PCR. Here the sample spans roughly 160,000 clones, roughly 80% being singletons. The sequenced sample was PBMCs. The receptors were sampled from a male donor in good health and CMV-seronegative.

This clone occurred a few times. The CDR3 region is CASSITGYNEQFF. The CDR3, as DNA: TGTGCCAGTAGTATCACGGGCTACAATGAGCAGTTCTTC. This chain links TRBV19 with TRBJ2-1; D is undetermined. The germline gives CDR1 LNHDA, CDR2 SQIVND (reference sequence). CDR3 size: 13 residues. Trimming removed 3 bases at V and 3 bases at J, with 6 bases between. Full variable domain (outside the CDR3, taken from reference TRBV19 and TRBJ2-1): DGGITQSPKYLFRKEGQNVTLSCEQNLNHDAMYWYRQDPGQGLRLIYYSQIVNDFQKGDIAEGYSVSREKKESFPLTVTSAQKNPTAFYLCASSITGYNEQFFGPGTRLTVL.

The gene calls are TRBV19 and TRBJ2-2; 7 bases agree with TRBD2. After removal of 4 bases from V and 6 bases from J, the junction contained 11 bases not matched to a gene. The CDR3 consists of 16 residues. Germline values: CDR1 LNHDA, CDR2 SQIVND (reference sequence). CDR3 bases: TGTGCCAGTAGTAGAATGACTAGCCCTAACGCCGGGGAGCTGTTTTTT. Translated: CASSRMTSPNAGELFF.

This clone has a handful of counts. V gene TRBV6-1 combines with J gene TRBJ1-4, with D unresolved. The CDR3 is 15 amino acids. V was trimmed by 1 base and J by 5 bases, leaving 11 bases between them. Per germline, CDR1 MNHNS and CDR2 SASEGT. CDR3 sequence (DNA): TGTGCCAGCAGTGAAGTACGGGGAGTAAATGAAAAACTGTTTTTT. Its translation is CASSEVRGVNEKLFF.

Written as DNA, the CDR3 is TGTGCCAGCAGCAACAGGGGAAACGTTGCTTGCGGGCAGTACTTC. It codes for CASSNRGNVACGQYF. The rearrangement joins TRBV7-9 to TRBJ2-7, with TRBD1 matching over 7 bases. Trimming at V came to 5 bases and at J to 9 bases, leaving 16 bases not matched to a gene. The germline gives CDR1 SEHNR, CDR2 FQNEAQ (reference sequence). The CDR3 totals 15 residues.

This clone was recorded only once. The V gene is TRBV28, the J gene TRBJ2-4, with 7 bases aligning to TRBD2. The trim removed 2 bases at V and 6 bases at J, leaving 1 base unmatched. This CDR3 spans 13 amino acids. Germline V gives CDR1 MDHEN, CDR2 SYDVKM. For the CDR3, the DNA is TGTGCCAGCAGTTTAGGGGGGGGAAACATTCAGTACTTC. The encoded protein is CASSLGGGNIQYF.

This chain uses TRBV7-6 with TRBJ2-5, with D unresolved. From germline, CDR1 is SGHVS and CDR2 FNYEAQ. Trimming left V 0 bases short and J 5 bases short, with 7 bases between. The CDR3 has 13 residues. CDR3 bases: TGTGCCAGCAGCTTAGCTCGTTCCGAGACCCAGTACTTC. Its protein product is CASSLARSETQYF.

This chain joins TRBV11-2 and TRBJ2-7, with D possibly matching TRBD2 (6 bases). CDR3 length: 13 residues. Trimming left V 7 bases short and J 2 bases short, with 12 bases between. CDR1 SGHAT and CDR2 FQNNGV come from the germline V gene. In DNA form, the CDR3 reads TGTGCCAGCATGCGGGATTTAACCTACGAGCAGTACTTC. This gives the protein CASMRDLTYEQYF.

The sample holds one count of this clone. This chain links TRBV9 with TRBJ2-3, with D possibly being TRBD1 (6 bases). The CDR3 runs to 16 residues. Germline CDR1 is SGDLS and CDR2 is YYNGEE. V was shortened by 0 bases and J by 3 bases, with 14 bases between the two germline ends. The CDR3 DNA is TGTGCCAGCAGCGTAGGCACAGGGATGGGTACAGATACGCAGTATTTT. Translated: CASSVGTGMGTDTQYF.